Following are 4 T cell receptor beta chains from one sample sequenced in a study of OX40 agonist ivuxolimab in advanced cancers. Only in-frame clones appear in the TCRdb table, and some are missing; sequencing was by immunoSEQ multiplex PCR. The data show 60,000 to 95,000 clones, 90% seen once. The material was CD4+ or CD8+ T cells sorted from blood, obtained in a trial of the OX40 agonist ivuxolimab. These receptors were collected from an adult with an advanced solid tumor such as melanoma, head and neck, liver or kidney cancer.

This chain connects TRBV27 to TRBJ2-2, with D possibly matching TRBD2 (6 bases). CDR3 length equals 15 residues. Germline V lookup: CDR1 MNHEY, CDR2 SMNVEV (reference sequence). Trimming took off 5 bases at V and 5 bases at J, with 15 bases between the two ends. The CDR3 bases are TGTGCCAGCAGTCGGGACCGGGCGGGGACCGGGGAGCTGTTTTTT. Encoded protein: CASSRDRAGTGELFF.

The chain uses TRBV30 and TRBJ2-3; 9 bases are shared with TRBD2. CDR1 GTSNPN and CDR2 SVGIG come from the germline V gene (reference sequence). J was trimmed by 8 bases and V by 6 bases; bases with no gene match: 6. The CDR3 is 12 amino acids. CDR3: CACQAGGVTQYF. DNA of the CDR3: TGTGCCTGCCAAGCGGGGGGAGTTACGCAGTATTTT. The full variable domain, rest sourced from reference TRBV30 and TRBJ2-3, is SQTIHQWPATLVQPVGSPLSLECTVEGTSNPNLYWYRQAAGRGLQLLFYSVGIGQISSEVPQNLSASRPQDRQFILSSKKLLLSDSGFYLCACQAGGVTQYFGPGTRLTVL.

The chain recombines TRBV16 with TRBJ2-6; D might be TRBD1 (5 bases). Per germline, CDR1 KGHSY and CDR2 FQNENV. V lost 4 bases, J lost 0 bases, and 13 bases lay in between. The CDR3 has 17 amino acids. In DNA form, the CDR3 reads TGTGCCAGCAGCCCACCTACAGGCAGCTCTGGGGCCAACGTCCTGACTTTC. Translated: CASSPPTGSSGANVLTF.

In its sample, this clone was seen once. V and J are TRBV6-5 and TRBJ2-3; D might be TRBD1 (5 bases). Germline CDR1 is MNHEY and CDR2 is SVGAGI. The CDR3 is made up of 13 amino acids. V gave up 2 bases and J gave up 8 bases, with 11 bases separating them. CDR3 in amino acids: CASSYGASGTQYF. As DNA, the CDR3 is TGTGCCAGCAGTTACGGGGCCTCGGGTACGCAGTATTTT.